This T cell receptor beta chain came from a study of blood T cells in healthy people across ages. The second PCR ran 7 to 11 cycles with a sample-barcoded 5' primer and J-beta primers. Every sample returned 3 million or more CDR3-containing paired-end reads. TCRdb passed the 5' RACE reads through MiXCR, listing each CDR3 protein once. The sample contains around 850,000 distinct CDR3 sequences, roughly 40% of which appear only once. Findings and caveats of the study: As age increased, TCR beta diversity per million T cells fell in a roughly linear fashion.

With 3 bases removed from V and 4 bases from J, the gap between germline ends came to 11 bases. In germline, CDR1 is SNHLY, CDR2 FYNNEI. The CDR3 has 14 amino acids. Worth noting for this clonotype: Its antigen is still unknown.

The chain couples TRBV2 to TRBJ2-3, with D perhaps TRBD1 (6 bases). The sequencing input was blood. The source is a young man in good health. CDR3 in amino acids: CASSDWQGSDTQYF. Here the CDR3 DNA reads TGTGCCAGCAGTGATTGGCAGGGGTCAGATACGCAGTATTTT.